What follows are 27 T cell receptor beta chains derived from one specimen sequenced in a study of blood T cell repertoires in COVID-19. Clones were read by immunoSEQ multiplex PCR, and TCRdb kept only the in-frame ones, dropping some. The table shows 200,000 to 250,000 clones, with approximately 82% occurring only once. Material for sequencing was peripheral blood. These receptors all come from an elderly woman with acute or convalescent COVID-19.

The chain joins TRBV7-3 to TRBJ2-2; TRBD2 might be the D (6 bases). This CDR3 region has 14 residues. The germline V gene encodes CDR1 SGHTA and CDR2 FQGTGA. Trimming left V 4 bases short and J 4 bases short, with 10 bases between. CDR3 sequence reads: CASSSGLSTGELFF. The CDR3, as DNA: TGTGCCAGCAGCTCGGGACTGAGCACCGGGGAGCTGTTTTTT.

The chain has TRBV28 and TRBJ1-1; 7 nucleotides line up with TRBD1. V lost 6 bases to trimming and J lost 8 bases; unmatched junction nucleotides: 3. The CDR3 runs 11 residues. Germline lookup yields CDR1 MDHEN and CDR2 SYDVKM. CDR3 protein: CASSSDREAFF. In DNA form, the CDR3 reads TGTGCCAGCAGCTCGGACAGGGAAGCTTTCTTT.

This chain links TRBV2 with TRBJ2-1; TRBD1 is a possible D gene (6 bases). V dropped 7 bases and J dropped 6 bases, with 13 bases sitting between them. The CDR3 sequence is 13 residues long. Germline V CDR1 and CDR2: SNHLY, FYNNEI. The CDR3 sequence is CASKGDASNEQFF. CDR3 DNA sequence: TGTGCCAGCAAGGGGGACGCAAGCAATGAGCAGTTCTTC.

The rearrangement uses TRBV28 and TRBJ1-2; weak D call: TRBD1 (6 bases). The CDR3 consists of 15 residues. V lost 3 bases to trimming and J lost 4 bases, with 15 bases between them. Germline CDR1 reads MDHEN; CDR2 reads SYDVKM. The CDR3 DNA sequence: TGTGCCAGCAGTTTGGGGGCAGGGGACGGCTATGGCTACACCTTC. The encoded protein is CASSLGAGDGYGYTF.

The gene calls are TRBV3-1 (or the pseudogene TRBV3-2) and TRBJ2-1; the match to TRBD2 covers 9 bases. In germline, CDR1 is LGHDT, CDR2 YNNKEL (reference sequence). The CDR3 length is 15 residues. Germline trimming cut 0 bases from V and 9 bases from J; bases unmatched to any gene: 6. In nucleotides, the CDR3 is TGTGCCAGCAGCCAAGATCGCCTAGCGGGGCGTGAGCAGTTCTTC. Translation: CASSQDRLAGREQFF.

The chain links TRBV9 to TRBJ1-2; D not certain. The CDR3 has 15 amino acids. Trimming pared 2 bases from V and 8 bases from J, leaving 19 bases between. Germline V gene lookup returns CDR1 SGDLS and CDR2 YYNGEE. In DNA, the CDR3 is TGTGCCAGCAGCGTTGGCGGGTCTCTCCTGGAGGGCTACACCTTC. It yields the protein CASSVGGSLLEGYTF.

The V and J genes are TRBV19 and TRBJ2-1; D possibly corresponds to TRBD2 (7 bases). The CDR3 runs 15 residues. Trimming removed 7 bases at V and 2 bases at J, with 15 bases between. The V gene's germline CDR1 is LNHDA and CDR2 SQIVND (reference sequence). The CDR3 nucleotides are TGTGCCAGTACCCCGGGGGGCTTCCCCTACAATGAGCAGTTCTTC. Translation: CASTPGGFPYNEQFF. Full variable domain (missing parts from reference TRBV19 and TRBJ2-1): DGGITQSPKYLFRKEGQNVTLSCEQNLNHDAMYWYRQDPGQGLRLIYYSQIVNDFQKGDIAEGYSVSREKKESFPLTVTSAQKNPTAFYLCASTPGGFPYNEQFFGPGTRLTVL.

CDR3 in DNA: TGTGCCAGCAGACAGACAGGACTCAACTATGGCTACACCTTC. Translated, it gives CASRQTGLNYGYTF. The genes are TRBV6-5 and TRBJ1-2, with D maybe TRBD1 (6 bases). The V gene lost 6 bases and the J gene lost 2 bases, with 13 bases spanning the gap. Germline CDR1 is MNHEY and CDR2 is SVGAGI. The CDR3 has 14 amino acids.

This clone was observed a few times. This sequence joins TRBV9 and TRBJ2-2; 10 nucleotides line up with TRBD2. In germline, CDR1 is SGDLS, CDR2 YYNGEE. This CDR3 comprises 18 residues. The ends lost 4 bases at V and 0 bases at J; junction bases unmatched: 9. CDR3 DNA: TGTGCCAGCAGCCTAGGTCCAGCGGGGGGGACGAACACCGGGGAGCTGTTTTTT. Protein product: CASSLGPAGGTNTGELFF.

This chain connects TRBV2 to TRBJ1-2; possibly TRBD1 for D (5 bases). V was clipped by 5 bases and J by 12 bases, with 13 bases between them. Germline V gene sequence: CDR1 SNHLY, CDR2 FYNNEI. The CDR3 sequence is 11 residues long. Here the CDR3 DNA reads TGTGCCAGCAGTCAGGACAATCCGAACACCTTC. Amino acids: CASSQDNPNTF.

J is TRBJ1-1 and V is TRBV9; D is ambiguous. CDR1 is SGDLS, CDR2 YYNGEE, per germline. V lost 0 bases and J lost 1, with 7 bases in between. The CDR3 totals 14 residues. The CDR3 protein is CASSVGHPNTEAFF. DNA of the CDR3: TGTGCCAGCAGCGTAGGGCACCCGAACACTGAAGCTTTCTTT.

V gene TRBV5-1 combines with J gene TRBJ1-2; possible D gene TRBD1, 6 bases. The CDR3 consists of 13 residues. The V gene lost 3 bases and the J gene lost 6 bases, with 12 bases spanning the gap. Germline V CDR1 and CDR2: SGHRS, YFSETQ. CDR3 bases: TGCGCCAGCAGCTCATCTAACAGGGATGGCTACACCTTC. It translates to CASSSSNRDGYTF.

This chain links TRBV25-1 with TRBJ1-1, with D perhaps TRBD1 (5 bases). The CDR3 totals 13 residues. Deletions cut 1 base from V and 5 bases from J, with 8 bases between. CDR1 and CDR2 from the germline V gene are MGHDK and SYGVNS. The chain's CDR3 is CASSESTGTEAFF. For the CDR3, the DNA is TGTGCCAGCAGTGAATCAACAGGAACTGAAGCTTTCTTT.

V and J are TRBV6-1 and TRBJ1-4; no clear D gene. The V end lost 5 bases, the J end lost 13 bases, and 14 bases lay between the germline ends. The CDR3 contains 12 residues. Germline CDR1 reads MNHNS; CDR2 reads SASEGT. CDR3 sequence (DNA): TGTGCCAGCAGTTCCGGGGAGGCCAGACTGTTTTTT. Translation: CASSSGEARLFF.

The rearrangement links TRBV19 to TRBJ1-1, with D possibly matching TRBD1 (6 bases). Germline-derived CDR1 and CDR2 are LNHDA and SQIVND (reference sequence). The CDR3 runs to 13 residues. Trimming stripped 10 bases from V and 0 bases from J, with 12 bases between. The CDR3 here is CATYDRMNTEAFF. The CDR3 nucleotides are TGTGCCACTTACGACAGGATGAACACTGAAGCTTTCTTT.

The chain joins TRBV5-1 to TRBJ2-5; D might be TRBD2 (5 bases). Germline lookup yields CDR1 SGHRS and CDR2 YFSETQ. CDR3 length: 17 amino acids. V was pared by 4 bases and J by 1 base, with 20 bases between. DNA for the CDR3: TGCGCCAGCAGCATCAAAGCGGAGATAGACTTCCAAGAGACCCAGTACTTC. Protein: CASSIKAEIDFQETQYF.

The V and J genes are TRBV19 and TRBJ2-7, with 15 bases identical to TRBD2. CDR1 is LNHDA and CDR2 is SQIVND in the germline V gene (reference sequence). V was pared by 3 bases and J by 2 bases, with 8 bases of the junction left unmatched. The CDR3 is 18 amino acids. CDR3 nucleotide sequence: TGTGCCAGTAGTATCGCCATTGGGACTAGCGGGGGGACCTACGAGCAGTACTTC. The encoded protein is CASSIAIGTSGGTYEQYF. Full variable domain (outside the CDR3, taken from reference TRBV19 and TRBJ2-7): DGGITQSPKYLFRKEGQNVTLSCEQNLNHDAMYWYRQDPGQGLRLIYYSQIVNDFQKGDIAEGYSVSREKKESFPLTVTSAQKNPTAFYLCASSIAIGTSGGTYEQYFGPGTRLTVT.

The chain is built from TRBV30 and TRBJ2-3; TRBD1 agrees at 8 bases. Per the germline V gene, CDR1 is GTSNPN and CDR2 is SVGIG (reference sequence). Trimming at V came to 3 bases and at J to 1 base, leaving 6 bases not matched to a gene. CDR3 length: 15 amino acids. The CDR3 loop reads CAWSLGQGRTDTQYF. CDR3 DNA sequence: TGTGCCTGGAGCCTTGGACAGGGCCGCACAGATACGCAGTATTTT. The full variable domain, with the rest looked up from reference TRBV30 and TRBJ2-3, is SQTIHQWPATLVQPVGSPLSLECTVEGTSNPNLYWYRQAAGRGLQLLFYSVGIGQISSEVPQNLSASRPQDRQFILSSKKLLLSDSGFYLCAWSLGQGRTDTQYFGPGTRLTVL.

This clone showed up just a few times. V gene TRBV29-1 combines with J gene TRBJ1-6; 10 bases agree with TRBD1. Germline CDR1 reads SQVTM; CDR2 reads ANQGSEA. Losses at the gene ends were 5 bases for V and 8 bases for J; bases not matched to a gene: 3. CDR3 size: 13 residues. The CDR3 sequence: CSVRTGGDSPLHF. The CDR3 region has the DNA TGCAGCGTTAGGACAGGGGGGGATTCACCCCTCCACTTT.

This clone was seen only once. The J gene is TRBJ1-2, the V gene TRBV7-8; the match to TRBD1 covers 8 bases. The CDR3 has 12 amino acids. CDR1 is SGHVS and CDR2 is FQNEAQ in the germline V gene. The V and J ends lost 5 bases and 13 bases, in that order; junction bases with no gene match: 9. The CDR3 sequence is CASSQLQGAVTF. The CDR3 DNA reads TGTGCCAGCAGCCAACTGCAGGGGGCAGTCACCTTC.

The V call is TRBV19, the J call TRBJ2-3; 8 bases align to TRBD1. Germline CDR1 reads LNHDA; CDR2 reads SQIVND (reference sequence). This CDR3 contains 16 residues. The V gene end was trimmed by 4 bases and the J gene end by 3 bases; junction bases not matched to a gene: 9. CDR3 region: CASSTLLGQGTDTQYF. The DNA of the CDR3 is TGTGCCAGTAGTACCCTCCTCGGACAGGGAACAGATACGCAGTATTTT.

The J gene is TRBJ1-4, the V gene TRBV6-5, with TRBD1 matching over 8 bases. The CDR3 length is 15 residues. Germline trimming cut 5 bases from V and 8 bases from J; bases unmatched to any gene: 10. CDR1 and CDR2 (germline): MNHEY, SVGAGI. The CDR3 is CASSPRTGSDEKLFF. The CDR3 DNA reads TGTGCCAGCAGTCCCAGGACAGGGTCAGACGAAAAACTGTTTTTT.

CDR3 bases: TGTGCCAGCAGCTTGGCCCCGGGACAGGGGAGTGAGGAGCAGTACTTC. Its protein product is CASSLAPGQGSEEQYF. The rearrangement links TRBV5-4 to TRBJ2-7, with TRBD1 identical over 10 bases. This CDR3 spans 16 amino acids. V was clipped by 0 bases and J by 7 bases; unmatched bases: 10. Germline V gene data show CDR1 as SGHNT and CDR2 as YYREEE (reference sequence).

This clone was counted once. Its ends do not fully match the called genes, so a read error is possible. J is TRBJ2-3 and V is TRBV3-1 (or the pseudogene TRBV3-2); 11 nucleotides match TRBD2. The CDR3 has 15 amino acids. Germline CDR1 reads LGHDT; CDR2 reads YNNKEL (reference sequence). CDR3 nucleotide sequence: TGTGCCAGCAGCCCCGGGACTAGCGGCACAGATACGCAGTGTTTT. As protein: CASSPGTSGTDTQCF.

The CDR3 loop is CASSLDSVSGNTIYF. CDR3 bases: TGCGCCAGCAGCCTCGACTCAGTTTCTGGAAACACCATATATTTT. The chain couples TRBV4-3 to TRBJ1-3, with D uncertain. The CDR3 runs to 15 residues. V shed 4 bases and J shed 1 base, with 11 bases lying between them. Germline CDR1 reads LGHNA; CDR2 reads YSLEER.

The CDR3 DNA reads as TGTGCCAGCAGGCCCCAGGGACAGACCTATGGCTACACCTTC. It encodes CASRPQGQTYGYTF. The chain links TRBV7-2 to TRBJ1-2; 7 nucleotides line up with TRBD1. Germline V gives CDR1 SGHTA, CDR2 FQGNSA. V trimming: 6 bases; J trimming: 4 bases; junction bases outside the gene matches: 8. This CDR3 contains 14 residues.

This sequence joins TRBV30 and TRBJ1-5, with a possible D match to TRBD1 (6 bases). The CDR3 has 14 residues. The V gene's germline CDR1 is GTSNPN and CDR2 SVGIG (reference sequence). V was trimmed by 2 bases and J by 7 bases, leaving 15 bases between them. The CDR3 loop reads CAWSPTGGGQPQHF. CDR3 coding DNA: TGTGCCTGGAGTCCCACGGGGGGCGGGCAGCCCCAGCATTTT.